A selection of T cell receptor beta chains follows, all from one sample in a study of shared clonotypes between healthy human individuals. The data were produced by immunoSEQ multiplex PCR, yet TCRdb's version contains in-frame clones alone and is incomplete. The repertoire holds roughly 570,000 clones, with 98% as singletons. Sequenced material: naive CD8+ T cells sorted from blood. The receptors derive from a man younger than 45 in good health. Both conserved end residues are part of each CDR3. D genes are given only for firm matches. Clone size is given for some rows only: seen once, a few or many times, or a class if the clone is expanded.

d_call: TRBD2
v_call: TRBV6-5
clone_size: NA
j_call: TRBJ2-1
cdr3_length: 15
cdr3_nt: TGTGCCAGCAGCCATGGCCCTAGCGGGGCGGTTGAGCAGTTCTTC
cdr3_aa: CASSHGPSGAVEQFF

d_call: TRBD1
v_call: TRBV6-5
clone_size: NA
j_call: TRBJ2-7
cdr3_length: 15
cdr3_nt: TGTGCCAGCAGTTACTCGACGGGACAGAACTACGAGCAGTACTTC
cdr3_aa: CASSYSTGQNYEQYF

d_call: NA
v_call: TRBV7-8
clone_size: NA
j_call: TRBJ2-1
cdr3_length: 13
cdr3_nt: TGTGCCAGCAACAGCGACTCCTACAATGAGCAGTTCTTC
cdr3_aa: CASNSDSYNEQFF

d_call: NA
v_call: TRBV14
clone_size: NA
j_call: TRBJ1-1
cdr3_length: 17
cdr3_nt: TGTGCCAGCAGCCAAAGGGTCTCTCCGGGACCGAACACTGAAGCTTTCTTT
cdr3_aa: CASSQRVSPGPNTEAFF

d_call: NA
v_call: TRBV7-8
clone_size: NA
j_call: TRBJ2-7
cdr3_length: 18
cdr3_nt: TGTGCCAGCAGCTTTACTCACGGAGGGGCCAGCGGATCCTACGAGCAGTACTTC
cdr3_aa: CASSFTHGGASGSYEQYF

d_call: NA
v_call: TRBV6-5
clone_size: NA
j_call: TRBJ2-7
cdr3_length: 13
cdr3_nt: TGTGCCAGCAGTTACCAGGCAGGCTACGAGCAGTACTTC
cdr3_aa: CASSYQAGYEQYF

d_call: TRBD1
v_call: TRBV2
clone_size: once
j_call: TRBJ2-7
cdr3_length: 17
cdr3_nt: TGTGCCAGCACTGCGGGACAGGGAAGTAGGAGCTCCTACGAGCAGTACTTC
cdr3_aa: CASTAGQGSRSSYEQYF

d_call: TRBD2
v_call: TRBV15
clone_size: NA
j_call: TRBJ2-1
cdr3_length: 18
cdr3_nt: TGTGCCACCAGCAGAGAACCGAGCGGGAGAGGGGTCCGGAATGAGCAGTTCTTC
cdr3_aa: CATSREPSGRGVRNEQFF

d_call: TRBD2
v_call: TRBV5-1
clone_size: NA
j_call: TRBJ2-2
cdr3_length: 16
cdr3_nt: TGCGCCAGCAGCTTGGTCGGGGGGTTGACCGCCGGGGAGCTGTTTTTT
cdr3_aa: CASSLVGGLTAGELFF

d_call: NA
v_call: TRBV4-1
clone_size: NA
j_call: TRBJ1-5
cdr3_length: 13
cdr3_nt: TGCGCCAGCAGCCAAGTTGTAGGACAGCCCCAGCATTTT
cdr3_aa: CASSQVVGQPQHF

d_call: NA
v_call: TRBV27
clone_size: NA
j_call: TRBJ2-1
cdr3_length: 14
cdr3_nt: TGTGCCAGCAGTTTGGAGGGGGGGGCAAATGAGCAGTTCTTC
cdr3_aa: CASSLEGGANEQFF

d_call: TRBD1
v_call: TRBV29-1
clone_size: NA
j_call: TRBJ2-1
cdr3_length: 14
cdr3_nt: TGCAGCGTTAGGCCGGGACAGGGGGCCGGTGAGCAGTTCTTC
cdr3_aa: CSVRPGQGAGEQFF

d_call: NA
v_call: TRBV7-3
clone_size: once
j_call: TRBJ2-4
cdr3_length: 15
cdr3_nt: TGTGCCAGCAGCCAAGGGGCAGGGGCGTTAAACATTCAGTACTTC
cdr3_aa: CASSQGAGALNIQYF

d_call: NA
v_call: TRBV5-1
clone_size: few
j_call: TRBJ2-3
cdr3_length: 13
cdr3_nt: TGCGCCAGCAGCTTGTATACCACAGATACGCAGTATTTT
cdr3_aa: CASSLYTTDTQYF

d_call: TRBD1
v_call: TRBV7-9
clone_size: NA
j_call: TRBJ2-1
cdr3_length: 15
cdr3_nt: TGTGCCAGCAGCATGGGGACAGGGGCCCGCAATGAGCAGTTCTTC
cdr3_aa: CASSMGTGARNEQFF

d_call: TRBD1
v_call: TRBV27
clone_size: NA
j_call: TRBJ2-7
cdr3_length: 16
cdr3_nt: TGTGCCAGCTCCGTGCTAACAGGGGGCATGACCTACGAGCAGTACTTC
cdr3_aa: CASSVLTGGMTYEQYF

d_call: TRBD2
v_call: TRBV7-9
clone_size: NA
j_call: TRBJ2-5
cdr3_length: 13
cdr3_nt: TGTGCCAGCAGCCCCCCCGGGAGGGAGGCCCAGTACTTC
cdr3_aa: CASSPPGREAQYF

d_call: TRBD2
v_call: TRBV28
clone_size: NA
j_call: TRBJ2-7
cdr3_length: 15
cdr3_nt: TGTGCCAGCAGGACCGTAGCGGGAGAGGAGGACGAGCAGTACTTC
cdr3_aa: CASRTVAGEEDEQYF

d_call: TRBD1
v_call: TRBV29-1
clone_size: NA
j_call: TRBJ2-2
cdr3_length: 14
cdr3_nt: TGCAGCGTCGCGCCGACAGGGTATCCCGGGGAGCTGTTTTTT
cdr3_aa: CSVAPTGYPGELFF

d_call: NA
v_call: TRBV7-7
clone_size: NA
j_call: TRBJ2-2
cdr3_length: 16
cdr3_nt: TGTGCTAGCAGCTTAGAAAGGCAGCAGGGTGCCGGGGAGCTGTTTTTT
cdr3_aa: CASSLERQQGAGELFF

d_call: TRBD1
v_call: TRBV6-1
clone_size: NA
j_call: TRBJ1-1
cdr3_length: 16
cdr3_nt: TGTGCCAGCAGTGAAGCAGGATACAGGGGGCTTGTAGAAGCTTTCTTT
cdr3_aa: CASSEAGYRGLVEAFF

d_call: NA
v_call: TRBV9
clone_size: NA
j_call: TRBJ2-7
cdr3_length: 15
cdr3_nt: TGTGCCAGCAGCGTAGAAGGGACGGGCTCCTACGAGCAGTACTTC
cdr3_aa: CASSVEGTGSYEQYF

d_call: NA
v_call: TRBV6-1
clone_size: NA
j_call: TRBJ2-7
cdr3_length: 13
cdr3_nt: TGTGCCAGCAGTGGAATGGGTCCCTACGAGCAGTACTTC
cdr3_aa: CASSGMGPYEQYF

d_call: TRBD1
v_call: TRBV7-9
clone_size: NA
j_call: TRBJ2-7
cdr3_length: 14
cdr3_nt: TGTGCCAGCAGCTCTAGGGGACAGTCCTACGAGCAGTACTTC
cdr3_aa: CASSSRGQSYEQYF

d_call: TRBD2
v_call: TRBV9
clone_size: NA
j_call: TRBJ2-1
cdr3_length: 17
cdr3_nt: TGTGCCAGCACCTCCCTGGCCGGGACTAGCGGGAGTCATGAGCAGTTCTTC
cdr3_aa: CASTSLAGTSGSHEQFF

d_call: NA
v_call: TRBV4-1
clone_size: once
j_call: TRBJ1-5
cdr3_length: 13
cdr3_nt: TGCGCCAGCAGTCCGGGGGTAGGCCAGCCCCAGCATTTT
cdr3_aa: CASSPGVGQPQHF

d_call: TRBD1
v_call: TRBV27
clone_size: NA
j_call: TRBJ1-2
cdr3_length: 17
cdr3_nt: TGTGCCAGCCGGGGTATTGACAGGGGGCCTACTAACTATGGCTACACCTTC
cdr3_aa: CASRGIDRGPTNYGYTF

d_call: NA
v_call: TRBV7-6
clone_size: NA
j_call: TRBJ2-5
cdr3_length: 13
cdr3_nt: TGTGCCAGCAGCCAAAAGGGCGCAGAGACCCAGTACTTC
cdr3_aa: CASSQKGAETQYF

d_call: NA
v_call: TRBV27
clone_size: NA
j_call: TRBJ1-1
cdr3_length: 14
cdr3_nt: TGTGCCAGCTACGGGCAGATCTCATGGGGTGAAGCTTTCTTT
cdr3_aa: CASYGQISWGEAFF

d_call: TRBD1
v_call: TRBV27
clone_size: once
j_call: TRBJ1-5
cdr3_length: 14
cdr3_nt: TGTGCCAGCAGTATACAGGGGTCTGAGAAGCCCCAGCATTTT
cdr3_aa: CASSIQGSEKPQHF

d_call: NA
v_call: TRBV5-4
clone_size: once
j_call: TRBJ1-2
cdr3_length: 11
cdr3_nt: TGTGCCAGCAGTTATGGGGATGGCTACACCTTC
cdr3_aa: CASSYGDGYTF

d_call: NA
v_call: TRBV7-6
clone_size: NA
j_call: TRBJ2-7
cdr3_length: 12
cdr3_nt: TGTGCCAGCAGCTCCCGCGACCACGAGCAGTACTTC
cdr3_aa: CASSSRDHEQYF

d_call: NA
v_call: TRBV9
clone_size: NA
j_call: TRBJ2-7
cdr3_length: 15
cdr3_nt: TGTGCCAGCAGCGTAGCAGGAGGGGGAGGCTACGAGCAGTACTTC
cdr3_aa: CASSVAGGGGYEQYF

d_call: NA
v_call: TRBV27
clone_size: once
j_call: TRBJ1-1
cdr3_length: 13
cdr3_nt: TGTGCCAGCAGTTGGACAGTGAACACTGAAGCTTTCTTT
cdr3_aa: CASSWTVNTEAFF

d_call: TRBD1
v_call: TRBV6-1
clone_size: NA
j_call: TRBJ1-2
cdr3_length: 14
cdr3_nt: TGTGCCAGCAGTACCTCGGGACAGAACTATGGCTACACCTTC
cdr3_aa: CASSTSGQNYGYTF

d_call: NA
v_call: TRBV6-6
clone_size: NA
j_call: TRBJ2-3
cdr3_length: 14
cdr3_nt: TGTGCCAGCAGTCTAGTTTCGGGCACAGATACGCAGTATTTT
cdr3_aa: CASSLVSGTDTQYF

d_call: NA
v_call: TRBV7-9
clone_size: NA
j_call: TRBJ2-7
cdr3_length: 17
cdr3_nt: TGTGCCAGCAGCCATCAACCCCGGGACCTCTCTTCCTACGAGCAGTACTTC
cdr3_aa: CASSHQPRDLSSYEQYF

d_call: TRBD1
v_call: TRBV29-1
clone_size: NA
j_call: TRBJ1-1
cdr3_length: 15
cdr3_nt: TGCAGCGTTGGCGGGACAGGGGGCTTGGTCACTGAAGCTTTCTTT
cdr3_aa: CSVGGTGGLVTEAFF

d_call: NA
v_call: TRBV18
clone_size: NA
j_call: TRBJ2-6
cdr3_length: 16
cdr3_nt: TGTGCCAGCTCACCAACCTGGGTCTCTGGGGCCAACGTCCTGACTTTC
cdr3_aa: CASSPTWVSGANVLTF

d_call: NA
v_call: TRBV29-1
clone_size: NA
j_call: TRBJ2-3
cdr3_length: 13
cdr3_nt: TGCAGCGTTGAACCACCGAACACAGATACGCAGTATTTT
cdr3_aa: CSVEPPNTDTQYF

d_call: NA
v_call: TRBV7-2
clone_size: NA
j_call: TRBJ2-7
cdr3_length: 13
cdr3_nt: TGTGCCAGCAGCTTAAACTCGCTGGGTGGACAGTACTTC
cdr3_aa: CASSLNSLGGQYF

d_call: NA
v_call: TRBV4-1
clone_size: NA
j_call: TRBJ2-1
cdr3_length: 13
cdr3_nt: TGCGCCAGCAGCCACGGGACCGGCCCTGAGCAGTTCTTC
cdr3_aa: CASSHGTGPEQFF

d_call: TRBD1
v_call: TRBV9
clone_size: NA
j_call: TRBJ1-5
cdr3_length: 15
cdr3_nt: TGTGCCAGCAGCAGGACAGGGTTAAGGGATCAGCCCCAGCATTTT
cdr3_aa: CASSRTGLRDQPQHF

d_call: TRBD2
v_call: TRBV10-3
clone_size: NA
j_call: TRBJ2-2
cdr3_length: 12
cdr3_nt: TGTGCCTCTAGCGGGAACACCGGGGAGCTGTTTTTT
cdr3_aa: CASSGNTGELFF

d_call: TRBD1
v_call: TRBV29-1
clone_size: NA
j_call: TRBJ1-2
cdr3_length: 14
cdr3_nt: TGCAGCGTTGAGGACCGTCAGGGGGCTTATGGCTACACCTTC
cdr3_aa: CSVEDRQGAYGYTF

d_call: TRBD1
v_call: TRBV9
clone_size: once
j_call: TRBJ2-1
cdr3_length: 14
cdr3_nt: TGTGCCAGCGGCCGGGACAGGGGTAACAATGAGCAGTTCTTC
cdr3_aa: CASGRDRGNNEQFF

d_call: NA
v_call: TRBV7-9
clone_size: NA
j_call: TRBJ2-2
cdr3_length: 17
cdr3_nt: TGTGCCAGCAGCTTAGTTAAAACAGGAATGAACACCGGGGAGCTGTTTTTT
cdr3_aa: CASSLVKTGMNTGELFF

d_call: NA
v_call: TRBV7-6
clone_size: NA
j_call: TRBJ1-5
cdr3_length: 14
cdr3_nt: TGTGCCAGCAGCCCCAGCTCCTCCGATCAGCCCCAGCATTTT
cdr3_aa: CASSPSSSDQPQHF

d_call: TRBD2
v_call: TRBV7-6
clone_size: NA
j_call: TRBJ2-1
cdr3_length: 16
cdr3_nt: TGTGCCAGCAGCTCCCCTGCGGGAGAGGTTTACAATGAGCAGTTCTTC
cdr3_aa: CASSSPAGEVYNEQFF

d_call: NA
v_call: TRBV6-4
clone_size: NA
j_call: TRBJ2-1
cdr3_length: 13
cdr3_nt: TGTGCCAGCAGTGACTTCGGAGGGAATGAGCAGTTCTTC
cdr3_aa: CASSDFGGNEQFF

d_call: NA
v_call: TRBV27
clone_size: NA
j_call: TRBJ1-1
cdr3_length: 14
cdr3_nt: TGTGCCAGCAGCCCTCGTACAGGGACCACTGAAGCTTTCTTT
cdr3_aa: CASSPRTGTTEAFF

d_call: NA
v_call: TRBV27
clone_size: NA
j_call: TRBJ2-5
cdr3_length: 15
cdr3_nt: TGTGCCAGCAGGCATAATGAGGGAGAGAGGGAGACCCAGTACTTC
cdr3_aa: CASRHNEGERETQYF

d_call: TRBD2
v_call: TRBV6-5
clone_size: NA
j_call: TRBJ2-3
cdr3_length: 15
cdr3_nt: TGTGCCAGCAGCATTGGACTAGCGGCATGGGATACGCAGTATTTT
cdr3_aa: CASSIGLAAWDTQYF

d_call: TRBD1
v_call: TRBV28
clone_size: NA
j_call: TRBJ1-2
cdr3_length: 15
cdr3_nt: TGTGCCAGCAGGCCTCCCGGGACAGGGGGCACTGGCTACACCTTC
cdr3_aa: CASRPPGTGGTGYTF

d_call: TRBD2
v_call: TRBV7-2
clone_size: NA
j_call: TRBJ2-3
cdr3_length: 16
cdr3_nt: TGTGCCAGCAGCTTACCCGGACTAGCGCGTAGAGATACGCAGTATTTT
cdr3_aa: CASSLPGLARRDTQYF

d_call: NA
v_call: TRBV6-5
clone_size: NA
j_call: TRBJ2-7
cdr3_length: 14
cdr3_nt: TGTGCCAGCAGCCTCGTTAGGGGGGGCAACGAGCAGTACTTC
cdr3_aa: CASSLVRGGNEQYF

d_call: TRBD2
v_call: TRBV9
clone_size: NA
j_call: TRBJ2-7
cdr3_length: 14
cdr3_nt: TGTGCCAGCAGCGTGAGCGGGAGGGCCTACGAGCAGTACTTC
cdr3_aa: CASSVSGRAYEQYF

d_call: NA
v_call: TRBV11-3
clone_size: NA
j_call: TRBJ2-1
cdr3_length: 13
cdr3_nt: TGTGCCAGCAGCTTCGGGGGGCCTGGTGAGCAGTTCTTC
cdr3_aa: CASSFGGPGEQFF